The rows below give T cell receptor beta chains drawn from one sample of a study of T cell changes during pregnancy in multiple sclerosis. This table comes from immunoSEQ multiplex PCR, and its TCRdb copy is limited to in-frame clones, with some not included. The table lists just under 80,000 clones, 85% to 95% of them singletons. This specimen was peripheral blood, taken in the second trimester of pregnancy. The receptors derive from a female donor in good health, enrolled as a control in a pregnancy study. The CDR3 runs from the conserved cysteine through the conserved F or W. Fields, in order: D gene, J gene, clone size, V gene, CDR3 protein, CDR3 DNA. The D gene is left open where the match is weak. Clone size, where shown, is once, few, many, or a class for clones that have expanded.

- TRBJ1-5 - TRBV15 CATSRDTGTNQPQHF TGTGCCACCAGCAGAGATACGGGTACCAATCAGCCCCAGCATTTT
TRBD1 TRBJ1-5 - TRBV7-2 CASSWGQGGNQPQHF TGTGCCAGCAGCTGGGGACAGGGCGGCAATCAGCCCCAGCATTTT
- TRBJ1-3 - TRBV2 CASSERIRGAGNTIYF TGTGCCAGCAGCGAAAGGATCAGGGGAGCTGGAAACACCATATATTTT
- TRBJ1-2 - TRBV30 CAWGTGSNYGYTF TGTGCCTGGGGCACAGGATCTAACTATGGCTACACCTTC
TRBD1 TRBJ1-6 - TRBV19 CASSTLLAGGNSPLHF TGTGCCAGTAGCACATTATTGGCAGGGGGGAATTCACCCCTCCACTTT
TRBD2 TRBJ2-5 - TRBV5-1 CASSLEGLRETQYF TGCGCCAGCAGCTTGGAGGGACTACGAGAGACCCAGTACTTC
- TRBJ2-2 - TRBV7-3 CASSSVNTGELFF TGTGCCAGCAGCTCCGTAAACACCGGGGAGCTGTTTTTT
- TRBJ1-1 - TRBV19 CASSVDMNTEAFF TGTGCCAGTAGTGTAGATATGAACACTGAAGCTTTCTTT
- TRBJ1-5 - TRBV6-4 CASSPYSNQPQHF TGTGCCAGCAGTCCGTATAGCAATCAGCCCCAGCATTTT
TRBD1 TRBJ1-1 - TRBV9 CASSGQGPEAFF TGTGCCAGCAGCGGACAGGGCCCTGAAGCTTTCTTT
TRBD1 TRBJ2-2 - TRBV18 CASSLWTGTNTGELFF TGTGCCAGCTCACTTTGGACAGGGACGAACACCGGGGAGCTGTTTTTT
TRBD1 TRBJ1-2 - TRBV16 CASSQSPPGQGKGYTF TGTGCCAGCAGCCAATCGCCCCCGGGACAGGGGAAAGGCTACACCTTC
TRBD1 TRBJ2-3 - TRBV7-2 CASSLADRASSTDTQYF TGTGCCAGCAGCTTAGCGGACAGGGCCAGCAGCACAGATACGCAGTATTTT
- TRBJ1-2 - TRBV25-1 CASSVGGINYGYTF TGTGCCAGCAGTGTTGGCGGAATAAACTATGGCTACACCTTC
- TRBJ1-3 - TRBV7-2 CASSLAGADGNTIYF TGTGCCAGCAGCTTAGCGGGGGCTGATGGAAACACCATATATTTT
TRBD1 TRBJ1-2 - TRBV10-3 CAISLVRNGTATNYGYTF TGTGCCATCAGCCTGGTCCGAAATGGGACAGCTACTAACTATGGCTACACCTTC
- TRBJ2-7 - TRBV6-5 CASSPPRQGLTEQYF TGTGCCAGCAGTCCCCCTCGGCAGGGACTGACTGAGCAGTACTTC
- TRBJ1-1 - TRBV28 CASSFIGILTFHTEAFF TGTGCCAGCAGTTTTATCGGGATCCTTACATTCCACACTGAAGCTTTCTTT
- TRBJ2-5 - TRBV7-2 CASSLSGTNQETQYF TGTGCCAGCAGCTTATCAGGGACAAACCAAGAGACCCAGTACTTC
- TRBJ1-2 - TRBV18 CASSQRTDGYTF TGTGCCAGCTCACAAAGGACAGATGGCTACACCTTC
TRBD1 TRBJ2-1 - TRBV2 CASSALGGDGEQFF TGTGCCAGCAGTGCACTAGGGGGCGATGGTGAGCAGTTCTTC
TRBD2 TRBJ2-5 - TRBV6-4 CASSVLAGGMETQYF TGTGCCAGCAGTGTGCTAGCGGGGGGGATGGAGACCCAGTACTTC
- TRBJ2-2 - TRBV27 CASSLSVGGLAATGELFF TGTGCCAGCAGTTTATCAGTGGGGGGTCTAGCAGCCACCGGGGAGCTGTTTTTT
- TRBJ2-6 - TRBV5-6 CASSWGGISGANVLTF TGTGCCAGCAGCTGGGGGGGCATCTCTGGGGCCAACGTCCTGACTTTC
TRBD2 TRBJ2-5 - TRBV7-6 CASSLVQSASGGPETQYF TGTGCCAGCAGCTTAGTGCAGTCGGCTAGCGGGGGCCCGGAGACCCAGTACTTC
- TRBJ1-6 - TRBV11-2 CASSLAGQANSPLHF TGTGCCAGCAGCTTAGCAGGGCAGGCAAATTCACCCCTCCACTTT
TRBD1 TRBJ1-5 - TRBV5-1 CASKEGGTGGYQPQHF TGCGCCAGCAAGGAAGGTGGGACAGGGGGTTATCAGCCCCAGCATTTT
TRBD1 TRBJ2-1 - TRBV7-2 CASSQSRDRGEQFF TGTGCCAGCAGCCAGAGCCGGGACAGGGGGGAGCAGTTCTTC
- TRBJ1-1 - TRBV4-2 CASSQEGGDRHEAFF TGTGCCAGCAGCCAAGAGGGGGGTGACAGACATGAAGCTTTCTTT
TRBD1 TRBJ1-4 - TRBV30 CACPGTGHEKLFF TGTGCCTGCCCCGGGACAGGACATGAAAAACTGTTTTTT
TRBD2 TRBJ2-5 - TRBV7-8 CASSSRALAGSQETQYF TGTGCCAGCAGCTCCCGGGCGCTAGCGGGGTCCCAAGAGACCCAGTACTTC
TRBD1 TRBJ1-2 - TRBV15 CATSIGDRDHYGYTF TGTGCCACCAGCATTGGGGACAGGGACCACTATGGCTACACCTTC
TRBD1 TRBJ2-5 - TRBV6-5 CASSQGQFQETQYF TGTGCCAGCAGTCAGGGACAGTTCCAAGAGACCCAGTACTTC
TRBD1 TRBJ1-3 - TRBV16 CASSQSRGQGNTIYF TGTGCCAGCAGCCAATCGAGGGGGCAAGGAAACACCATATATTTT
- TRBJ2-3 - TRBV7-3 CASRGRGATDTQYF TGTGCCAGCAGAGGCAGGGGGGCCACAGATACGCAGTATTTT
TRBD1 TRBJ1-2 - TRBV7-2 CASSSNRGGYGYTF TGTGCCAGCAGCTCCAACAGGGGAGGCTATGGCTACACCTTC
- TRBJ2-7 - TRBV5-1 CASSHPGESYEQYF TGCGCCAGCAGTCATCCTGGAGAATCCTACGAGCAGTACTTC
- TRBJ2-7 - TRBV27 CASSLSPAYEQYF TGTGCCAGCAGTTTATCCCCGGCCTACGAGCAGTACTTC
TRBD1 TRBJ1-1 - TRBV5-1 CASSFTGGETEAFF TGCGCCAGCAGCTTCACAGGGGGCGAGACTGAAGCTTTCTTT
- TRBJ1-2 once TRBV6-1 CASSRHPYGYTF TGTGCCAGCAGTCGACACCCTTATGGCTACACCTTC
- TRBJ1-4 - TRBV4-2 CASSQDSQNEKLFF TGTGCCAGCAGCCAAGACAGTCAAAATGAAAAACTGTTTTTT
- TRBJ1-3 - TRBV30 CAWSRTRLGNTIYF TGTGCCTGGAGTCGAACGCGGCTCGGAAACACCATATATTTT